These 25 T cell receptor beta chains came from one sample sequenced in a study of T cells in Graves' hyperthyroidism and ophthalmopathy. TCR beta CDR3 region amplification was performed from RNA transcripts. The HTBI set primed first-round TCR CDR3 RT-PCR. TCRdb fed the multiplex PCR reads into MiXCR, producing one record per CDR3 protein. The sample lists 380,000 or so distinct CDR3 sequences; about 20% were seen once. Material for sequencing was blood. Every receptor here comes from a woman between 18 and 29 years old with Graves' hyperthyroidism.

The table lists this clonotype with many counts. V is TRBV10-3 and J is TRBJ2-7; D ambiguous. Germline CDR1 reads ENHRY; CDR2 reads SYGVKD. Trimming cost V 0 bases and J 4 bases, with 7 bases left between them. This CDR3 is built from 13 residues. The CDR3 DNA reads TGTGCCATCAGTGAGTCGACTGGATACGAGCAGTACTTC. Protein product: CAISESTGYEQYF.

The rearrangement uses TRBV19 and TRBJ1-5; 10 bases match TRBD1. Germline CDR1 reads LNHDA; CDR2 reads SQIVND (reference sequence). The CDR3 runs 15 residues. Unmatched junction bases numbered 0, after V lost 3 bases and J lost 1 base. This CDR3 is CASSMDRGSNQPQHF. Here the CDR3 DNA reads TGTGCCAGTAGTATGGACAGGGGGAGCAATCAGCCCCAGCATTTT.

The table lists this clonotype with many counts. J is TRBJ1-2 and V is TRBV2, with 10 bases that match TRBD1. J gave up 8 bases and V 5 bases, and 8 bases lay outside the gene matches. Germline CDR1 reads SNHLY; CDR2 reads FYNNEI. CDR3 size: 14 residues. CDR3 bases: TGTGCCAGCAGTCTATCCGGGACAGGGGCCGGCTACACCTTC. Translated: CASSLSGTGAGYTF.

The chain has TRBV12-3 or TRBV12-4 and TRBJ1-2; D call uncertain. Trimming left V 4 bases short and J 1 base short, with 7 bases between. The CDR3 is 13 residues long. The CDR3, as DNA: TGTGCCAGCAGTTCACAGCTTAACTATGGCTACACCTTC. Residues: CASSSQLNYGYTF.

This clonotype occurred a few times. V and J are TRBV5-1 and TRBJ2-2, with a possible D match to TRBD2 (5 bases). Germline lookup yields CDR1 SGHRS and CDR2 YFSETQ. The CDR3 has 18 amino acids. Trimming stripped 4 bases from V and 1 base from J, with 20 bases between. CDR3 coding DNA: TGCGCCAGCAGCCCGAGGGAACTGTGGTATGAGAACACCGGGGAGCTGTTTTTT. Amino acid sequence: CASSPRELWYENTGELFF.

Regarding this clonotype: A much larger clone lies a single base off, so this may be a read error. The chain couples TRBV7-3 to TRBJ1-1, with TRBD1 identical over 12 bases. Germline values: CDR1 SGHTA, CDR2 FQGTGA. The CDR3 has 17 amino acids. The CDR3 sequence is CASGLGDRGRKNTEAFF. The DNA of the CDR3 is TGTGCCAGCGGCTTAGGGGACAGGGGGCGGAAGAACACTGAAGCTTTCTTT.

The chain links TRBV6-2 or TRBV6-3 to TRBJ2-7; perhaps TRBD1 as D (5 bases). CDR3 length: 13 residues. Trimming took 2 bases from V and 3 from J, leaving 8 bases between them. Germline CDR1 and CDR2: MNHEY and SVGEGT. The CDR3 region is CASSYPTGYEQYF. The CDR3, as DNA: TGTGCCAGCAGTTACCCTACAGGCTACGAGCAGTACTTC.

The rearrangement links TRBV7-6 to TRBJ2-2; 8 nucleotides line up with TRBD1. V was clipped by 8 bases and J by 0 bases; unmatched bases: 5. Germline CDR1 reads SGHVS; CDR2 reads FNYEAQ. The CDR3 covers 15 residues. In DNA form, the CDR3 reads TGTGCCAGCGGTTCGGGACAGGCGAACACCGGGGAGCTGTTTTTT. This encodes CASGSGQANTGELFF.

This clonotype was seen ten or more times. The J gene is TRBJ2-5, the V gene TRBV2; weak D call: TRBD1 (5 bases). The V and J ends lost 11 bases and 5 bases respectively, with 18 bases between them. CDR1 is SNHLY, CDR2 FYNNEI, per germline. There are 13 residues in the CDR3. This CDR3 is CARTISAGETQYF. For the CDR3, the DNA is TGTGCCCGTACCATCTCGGCAGGGGAGACCCAGTACTTC.

V usage is TRBV5-1 and J usage is TRBJ1-2; 7 bases map to TRBD1. This CDR3 is 15 amino acids long. Trimming removed 0 bases from V and 7 bases from J; junction bases left unmatched: 9. Germline V gene lookup returns CDR1 SGHRS and CDR2 YFSETQ. The chain's CDR3 is CASSLGQGLMGGYTF. CDR3 bases: TGCGCCAGCAGCTTGGGACAGGGTCTAATGGGTGGCTACACCTTC.

This clonotype has ten or more counts. The chain is built from TRBV6-1 and TRBJ1-5; D is unclear. Germline V gene data show CDR1 as MNHNS and CDR2 as SASEGT. The CDR3 runs to 12 residues. V was trimmed by 7 bases and J by 4 bases, leaving 8 bases between them. The CDR3 region is CASMEPNQPQHF. The CDR3 DNA reads TGTGCCAGCATGGAGCCTAATCAGCCCCAGCATTTT.

In this sample, this clonotype turned up many times. The CDR3 nucleotides read TGTGCCAGCTCGTTTCGGCCGGACTACGAGCAGTACTTC. Its translation: CASSFRPDYEQYF. The V gene is TRBV7-6, the J gene TRBJ2-7, with D uncertain. Looked up from germline, CDR1 is SGHVS and CDR2 is FNYEAQ. The V and J ends lost 8 bases and 3 bases respectively, with 14 bases between them. The CDR3 runs 13 residues.

This clonotype was found many times. The chain recombines TRBV6-1 with TRBJ1-1; D remains ambiguous. Germline values: CDR1 MNHNS, CDR2 SASEGT. This CDR3 spans 15 amino acids. V gave up 2 bases and J gave up 4 bases, with 14 bases separating them. Here the CDR3 reads CASSERYSAGTEAFF. CDR3 coding DNA: TGTGCCAGCAGTGAAAGGTACTCGGCGGGCACTGAAGCTTTCTTT.

The V gene is TRBV29-1, the J gene TRBJ2-7; TRBD1 matches at 7 bases. The trim removed 4 bases at V and 2 bases at J, leaving 5 bases unmatched. Looked up from germline, CDR1 is SQVTM and CDR2 is ANQGSEA. This CDR3 has 13 residues. CDR3 amino acids: CSVAAGTAYEQYF. In DNA, the CDR3 is TGCAGCGTTGCCGCCGGGACAGCCTACGAGCAGTACTTC.

This clonotype was observed at least ten times. The V call is TRBV12-3 or TRBV12-4, the J call TRBJ2-5; D is unresolved. V was trimmed by 6 bases and J by 3 bases, leaving 5 bases between them. CDR3 size: 11 residues. The CDR3 spells CASSHEETQYF. For the CDR3, the DNA is TGTGCCAGCAGCCATGAAGAGACCCAGTACTTC.

This chain connects TRBV19 to TRBJ2-7; 7 nucleotides align to TRBD1. With V trimmed by 4 bases and J by 4 bases, 4 bases remained unmatched. CDR1 LNHDA and CDR2 SQIVND come from the germline V gene (reference sequence). The CDR3 is made up of 13 amino acids. CDR3 sequence reads: CASSTAQGYEQYF. CDR3 DNA sequence: TGTGCCAGTAGTACGGCACAGGGGTACGAGCAGTACTTC.

This rearrangement joins TRBV7-9 to TRBJ1-3, with a possible D match to TRBD1 (5 bases). The CDR3 runs to 14 residues. V was shortened by 3 bases and J by 2 bases, with 8 bases between the two germline ends. Germline loops: CDR1 SEHNR, CDR2 FQNEAQ (reference sequence). The CDR3 is CASSFREAGNTIYF. The CDR3 nucleotides read TGTGCCAGCAGCTTCAGGGAAGCTGGAAACACCATATATTTT.

This clonotype appeared many times. The rearrangement links TRBV7-3 to TRBJ2-2; D is perhaps TRBD1 or TRBD2 (6 bases each). Per the germline V gene, CDR1 is SGHTA and CDR2 is FQGTGA. The CDR3 is made up of 15 amino acids. Trimming took off 6 bases at V and 6 bases at J, with 17 bases between the two ends. The CDR3 spells CASREVGGVSGELFF. The CDR3 region has the DNA TGTGCCAGCAGGGAAGTGGGGGGCGTTTCCGGGGAGCTGTTTTTT.

Ten or more counts support this clonotype. The chain uses TRBV10-1 and TRBJ1-1, with 8 bases fitting TRBD1. Unmatched junction bases numbered 8, after V lost 4 bases and J lost 1 base. Germline assignment: CDR1 WNHNN and CDR2 SYGVQD (reference sequence). There are 16 residues in the CDR3. CDR3 sequence reads: CASSAGGAGGNTEAFF. The CDR3 DNA reads as TGCGCCAGCAGTGCAGGGGGCGCAGGGGGGAACACTGAAGCTTTCTTT.

This clonotype was counted between two and nine times. CDR3 coding DNA: TGTGCCAGCAGCTTAGTCCCGAGCACAGATACGCAGTATTTT. Translated, it gives CASSLVPSTDTQYF. The chain carries TRBV5-5 and TRBJ2-3; D gene unclear. The CDR3 extends over 14 amino acids. The germline V gene has CDR1 SGHKS and CDR2 YYEKEE (reference sequence). The ends were cut back, 2 bases at V and 0 bases at J, with 7 bases in the middle.

This clonotype showed up many times. V gene TRBV27 combines with J gene TRBJ2-6, with D uncertain. V was clipped by 4 bases and J by 0 bases, with 4 bases between them. Per the germline V gene, CDR1 is MNHEY and CDR2 is SMNVEV (reference sequence). The CDR3 loop spans 14 amino acids. CDR3 region: CASSSFSGANVLTF. CDR3 nucleotides: TGTGCCAGCAGTTCCTTCTCTGGGGCCAACGTCCTGACTTTC.

This clonotype has a count of ten or more. The V and J genes are TRBV7-6 and TRBJ2-7; 9 bases are shared with TRBD2. CDR3 length: 18 amino acids. Germline V gene lookup returns CDR1 SGHVS and CDR2 FNYEAQ. V shed 1 base and J 0 bases; nucleotides not matched to a gene: 10. The CDR3 bases are TGTGCCAGCAGCTTAGGGGCAGGGGGACTAGCCGCCTCCTACGAGCAGTACTTC. Translated, it gives CASSLGAGGLAASYEQYF.

This clonotype was recorded at least ten times. The CDR3 nucleotides read TGCAGTGCGAGGGTTACTAGCGGGGGGAACATTCAGTACTTC. It translates to CSARVTSGGNIQYF. The gene calls are TRBV20-1 and TRBJ2-4, with 12 bases matching TRBD2. J was trimmed by 7 bases and V by 6 bases; bases with no gene match: 7. This CDR3 is 14 amino acids long. Germline lookup yields CDR1 DFQATT and CDR2 SNEGSKA (reference sequence).

The sample holds many counts of this clonotype. The chain uses TRBV12-3 or TRBV12-4 and TRBJ1-1; the D is unclear. The CDR3 extends over 12 amino acids. V dropped 6 bases and J dropped 8 bases, with 13 bases sitting between them. The CDR3 reads CASSQNAVEAFF. CDR3 DNA sequence: TGTGCCAGCAGCCAAAACGCAGTAGAAGCTTTCTTT.

The table lists this clonotype with many counts. The rearrangement joins TRBV24-1 to TRBJ2-5; 7 bases are shared with TRBD1. With 3 bases clipped from V and 4 bases from J, the junction kept 10 bases outside the gene matches. CDR1 KGHDR and CDR2 SFDVKD come from the germline V gene. The CDR3 extends over 16 amino acids. This CDR3 reads CATSDPHRGRGETQYF. Here the CDR3 DNA reads TGTGCCACCAGTGATCCTCACAGGGGACGGGGAGAGACCCAGTACTTC.